This T cell receptor (beta chain) was sequenced for a study of blood T cell repertoires in COVID-19. Across the whole study: The United States, Italy and Spain provided the acute and convalescent COVID-19 samples. PBMCs, B-cell-depleted T cells, or T cells were the source of the cDNA or gDNA that made up the material.

The authors' processing: Counts of nucleated cells, estimated from reference gene primer amplification, were obtained. The assay was immunoSEQ multiplex PCR, and TCRdb's table has in-frame clones only and misses some. V and J calls plus clone size are reproduced from that table; the DNA served to infer D and trimming. Seen here are 200,000 or so clones, 70% to 85% observed once, and the top ten hold 5.2%. The V gene's germline CDR1 is SQVTM and CDR2 ANQGSEA. This CDR3 region has 13 residues. What was sequenced was peripheral blood. The V gene is TRBV29-1, the J gene TRBJ2-3, with D tentatively TRBD2 (6 bases). The sequence came from a woman aged 25 to 45 with acute or convalescent COVID-19. The CDR3 DNA is TGCACGCTCGCGGGGCAGCTCACAGATACGCAGTATTTT. This sequence encodes CTLAGQLTDTQYF.